What follows are 26 T cell receptor beta chains derived from one specimen sequenced in a study of cytomegalovirus exposure and HLA in healthy donors. The PCR used 60 Vbeta and 13 Jbeta primers. Repertoires were generated with immunoSEQ multiplex PCR, while TCRdb's copy carries only in-frame clones and drops some. Of about 130,000 clones detected, around three quarters appear once; the ten largest clones hold about 3.3%. The sequenced sample was PBMCs. The receptor source for this set is a woman in her forties or fifties in good health and CMV-seronegative.

The chain combines TRBV28 with TRBJ2-1, with 9 bases that match TRBD1. V was clipped by 6 bases and J by 7 bases; unmatched bases: 10. The germline gives CDR1 MDHEN, CDR2 SYDVKM. The CDR3 spans 15 residues. The DNA for the CDR3 is TGTGCCAGCAGGACCGGGGGACAGGGTGATAATGAGCAGTTCTTC. This translates into CASRTGGQGDNEQFF.

This clone was recorded a few times. The chain joins TRBV9 to TRBJ2-3; D might be TRBD2 (6 bases). Trimming removed 2 bases from V and 0 bases from J, with 16 bases in between. The CDR3 length is 17 residues. Germline CDR1 reads SGDLS; CDR2 reads YYNGEE. The CDR3 nucleotides are TGTGCCAGCAGCGTTGCGGGTGGGACTGCTAGCACAGATACGCAGTATTTT. It yields the protein CASSVAGGTASTDTQYF.

This clone appeared once. The chain carries TRBV6-6 and TRBJ2-3, with 8 nucleotides matching TRBD1. The CDR3 loop spans 15 amino acids. The V gene's germline CDR1 is MNHNY and CDR2 SVGAGI (reference sequence). The junction had 4 bases not matched to a gene; V was cut back by 4 bases and J by 1 base. The CDR3, as DNA: TGTGCCAGCAGTTCCCCGGACAGGGGCACAGATACGCAGTATTTT. Amino acids: CASSSPDRGTDTQYF.

The chain combines TRBV28 with TRBJ2-7; the match to TRBD2 covers 14 bases. V dropped 5 bases and J dropped 3; count of bases not matched to a gene: 12. Germline V CDR1 and CDR2: MDHEN, SYDVKM. The CDR3 sequence is 18 residues long. Here the CDR3 reads CASSPGLAGEKPRYEQYF. The DNA for the CDR3 is TGTGCCAGCAGTCCGGGACTAGCGGGAGAAAAGCCGCGCTACGAGCAGTACTTC. Variable domain in full (rest from reference TRBV28 and TRBJ2-7): DVKVTQSSRYLVKRTGEKVFLECVQDMDHENMFWYRQDPGLGLRLIYFSYDVKMKEKGDIPEGYSVSREKKERFSLILESASTNQTSMYLCASSPGLAGEKPRYEQYFGPGTRLTVT.

V usage is TRBV29-1 and J usage is TRBJ1-1, with D possibly being TRBD1 (5 bases). V gave up 2 bases and J gave up 1 base, with 8 bases separating them. Germline CDR1 reads SQVTM; CDR2 reads ANQGSEA. The CDR3 is made up of 13 amino acids. The CDR3 DNA reads TGCAGCGTTGAATTTGGACAGAACACTGAAGCTTTCTTT. It codes for CSVEFGQNTEAFF.

The chain combines TRBV27 with TRBJ1-2, with D unresolved. Trimming stripped 4 bases from V and 0 bases from J, with 21 bases between. CDR1 and CDR2 from the germline V gene are MNHEY and SMNVEV (reference sequence). The CDR3 length is 18 residues. The CDR3 here is CASSSIRVSTGSNYGYTF. The CDR3 bases are TGTGCCAGCAGTTCGATCCGGGTTTCGACGGGATCTAACTATGGCTACACCTTC.

V gene TRBV6-5 combines with J gene TRBJ2-1, with 10 bases that match TRBD2. Germline CDR1 MNHEY, CDR2 SVGAGI. The V gene end was trimmed by 5 bases and the J gene end by 9 bases; junction bases not matched to a gene: 10. The CDR3 consists of 15 residues. CDR3 sequence (DNA): TGTGCCAGCAGTCCAGGGACTAGCGCAATAGCTGAGCAGTTCTTC. Amino acids: CASSPGTSAIAEQFF.

V gene TRBV15 combines with J gene TRBJ2-7; 8 nucleotides agree with TRBD1. Trimming at V came to 4 bases and at J to 3 bases, leaving 5 bases not matched to a gene. This CDR3 is 14 amino acids long. Germline V gene lookup returns CDR1 LNHNV and CDR2 YYDKDF (reference sequence). The DNA of the CDR3 is TGTGCCACCAGCACTAGGACAGGGAACTACGAGCAGTACTTC. Translating it yields CATSTRTGNYEQYF.

The gene calls are TRBV9 and TRBJ1-5; D might be TRBD1 (6 bases). CDR1 is SGDLS, CDR2 YYNGEE, per germline. Trimming took off 0 bases at V and 7 bases at J, with 8 bases between the two ends. The CDR3 extends over 13 amino acids. CDR3: CASSVDGQQPQHF. DNA of the CDR3: TGTGCCAGCAGCGTAGATGGACAGCAGCCCCAGCATTTT.

In this sample, this clone turned up a few times. J is TRBJ1-1 and V is TRBV30; TRBD1 is a possible D gene (5 bases). This CDR3 region has 14 residues. Germline CDR1 reads GTSNPN; CDR2 reads SVGIG (reference sequence). Trimming shortened V by 7 bases and J by 1 base, and 16 bases separated the two germline ends. DNA for the CDR3: TGTGCCTCTCAAAGGCCCCAGGGGAACACTGAAGCTTTCTTT. This gives the protein CASQRPQGNTEAFF.

V gene TRBV7-6 combines with J gene TRBJ2-7, with 8 bases aligning to TRBD1. The CDR3 length is 16 residues. The germline gives CDR1 SGHVS, CDR2 FNYEAQ. Trimming took 5 bases from V and 2 from J; bases not matched to a gene: 11. CDR3 loop: CASSEDAGTGAYEQYF. The CDR3 DNA sequence: TGTGCCAGCAGCGAAGACGCCGGGACAGGAGCCTACGAGCAGTACTTC. Together with reference TRBV7-6 and TRBJ2-7, the CDR3 gives the full variable domain: GAGVSQSPRYKVTKRGQDVALRCDPISGHVSLYWYRQALGQGPEFLTYFNYEAQQDKSGLPNDRFSAERPEGSISTLTIQRTEQRDSAMYRCASSEDAGTGAYEQYFGPGTRLTVT.

The chain recombines TRBV7-2 with TRBJ2-1; 7 bases fit TRBD2. This CDR3 region has 15 residues. V lost 5 bases to trimming and J lost 5 bases; unmatched junction nucleotides: 9. Germline-derived CDR1 and CDR2 are SGHTA and FQGNSA. CDR3 loop: CASSKEPLADNEQFF. The CDR3 DNA sequence: TGTGCCAGCAGCAAAGAACCCCTAGCGGACAATGAGCAGTTCTTC.

In its sample, this clone was seen a few times. This sequence joins TRBV15 and TRBJ1-3; tentative D call: TRBD1 (6 bases). Germline-derived CDR1 and CDR2 are LNHNV and YYDKDF (reference sequence). Trimming shortened V by 2 bases and J by 2 bases, and 19 bases separated the two germline ends. The CDR3 spans 18 residues. The CDR3 sequence: CATSRNFRDTTAGNTIYF. The CDR3, as DNA: TGTGCCACCAGCAGAAATTTTCGGGACACTACGGCTGGAAACACCATATATTTT.

The chain employs TRBV5-4 and TRBJ2-7, with D possibly matching TRBD2 (6 bases). The CDR3 is 15 amino acids. Germline V gene sequence: CDR1 SGHNT, CDR2 YYREEE (reference sequence). Trimming removed 0 bases from V and 0 bases from J, with 10 bases in between. The CDR3 here is CASSLVGTASYEQYF. The CDR3, as DNA: TGTGCCAGCAGCTTGGTAGGGACTGCCTCCTACGAGCAGTACTTC.

V and J are TRBV11-2 and TRBJ2-1; TRBD2 agrees at 7 bases. Trimming cost V 2 bases and J 3 bases; bases outside gene matches: 7. The germline CDR1 and CDR2 sequences are SGHAT and FQNNGV. The CDR3 sequence is 16 residues long. The CDR3 reads CASSLSGAGFYNEQFF. The DNA of the CDR3 is TGTGCCAGCAGCTTATCGGGAGCGGGATTCTACAATGAGCAGTTCTTC.

This clone came up a few times. This rearrangement joins TRBV5-1 to TRBJ2-4; TRBD2 might be the D (6 bases). Trimming cost V 2 bases and J 0 bases, with 18 bases left between them. Germline V gene lookup returns CDR1 SGHRS and CDR2 YFSETQ. The CDR3 totals 18 residues. The DNA of the CDR3 is TGCGCCAGCAGCTTTGGGGGGAGCGGGTCACCAGCCAAAAACATTCAGTACTTC. Translating gives CASSFGGSGSPAKNIQYF.

This rearrangement joins TRBV30 to TRBJ2-7, with D perhaps TRBD1 (5 bases). This CDR3 is built from 11 residues. V lost 7 bases and J 4 bases, leaving 11 bases between the germline ends. Germline loops: CDR1 GTSNPN, CDR2 SVGIG (reference sequence). For the CDR3, the DNA is TGTGCCTTCGGACACTTGTACGAGCAGTACTTC. Translation: CAFGHLYEQYF. Full variable domain (remainder filled in from reference TRBV30 and TRBJ2-7): SQTIHQWPATLVQPVGSPLSLECTVEGTSNPNLYWYRQAAGRGLQLLFYSVGIGQISSEVPQNLSASRPQDRQFILSSKKLLLSDSGFYLCAFGHLYEQYFGPGTRLTVT.

Comment on this clone: Sequence at one end of the junction differs from germline and may be a read error. The chain combines TRBV27 with TRBJ1-2, with 7 bases aligning to TRBD1. Per germline, CDR1 MNHEY and CDR2 SMNVEV (reference sequence). This CDR3 has 12 amino acids. The CDR3 DNA follows: TGTGCCAGCAGGACAGGGAGCGACGGCTACACCTTT. Translating gives CASRTGSDGYTF.

This clone was counted a few times. Sequence at one end of the junction differs from germline and may be a read error. This rearrangement joins TRBV7-9 to TRBJ2-7; possibly TRBD2 for D (6 bases). CDR1 and CDR2 from the germline V gene are SEHNR and FQNEAQ (reference sequence). This CDR3 contains 16 residues. CDR3 sequence reads: CSSSSSLWRGTYEQYF. CDR3 nucleotides: TGTTCCAGCAGCTCGTCGCTATGGAGGGGAACCTACGAGCAGTACTTC.

The V gene is TRBV9, the J gene TRBJ1-5, with D uncertain. Between the trimmed V and J ends, which lost 0 bases and 6 bases, there was a span of 7 bases. The germline V gene encodes CDR1 SGDLS and CDR2 YYNGEE. This CDR3 has 13 amino acids. CDR3 DNA: TGTGCCAGCAGCGTAGGAGGTGTTCAGCCCCAGCATTTT. It yields the protein CASSVGGVQPQHF.

The V and J genes are TRBV28 and TRBJ1-3; 10 nucleotides agree with TRBD1. The germline V gene encodes CDR1 MDHEN and CDR2 SYDVKM. The CDR3 runs 16 residues. The V and J ends lost 6 bases and 8 bases, in that order; junction bases with no gene match: 13. The chain's CDR3 is CASRPPGQGYLDTIYF. The DNA of the CDR3 is TGTGCCAGCAGGCCTCCGGGACAGGGGTATTTGGACACCATATATTTT.

By proportion, this clone is medium-sized (0.01 to 0.1%). The chain uses TRBV4-3 and TRBJ2-1, with 10 bases lining up with TRBD2. The CDR3 covers 17 residues. Germline values: CDR1 LGHNA, CDR2 YSLEER. V trimming: 0 bases; J trimming: 6 bases; junction bases outside the gene matches: 8. In DNA, the CDR3 is TGCGCCAGCAGCCAAGAGGCCCCGCTAGCGGGAGCCAATGAGCAGTTCTTC. The encoded protein is CASSQEAPLAGANEQFF.

This chain uses TRBV6-1 with TRBJ2-7, with TRBD2 as a possible D gene (5 bases). The CDR3 length is 12 residues. CDR1 MNHNS and CDR2 SASEGT come from the germline V gene. The V and J ends lost 6 bases and 7 bases respectively, with 13 bases between them. The CDR3 here is CASRAGGPEQYF. CDR3 in DNA: TGTGCCAGCAGGGCGGGCGGGCCTGAGCAGTACTTC.

This clone showed up just a few times. The V call is TRBV30, the J call TRBJ1-1, with a possible D match to TRBD1 (5 bases). The V gene's germline CDR1 is GTSNPN and CDR2 SVGIG (reference sequence). The CDR3 spans 14 residues. V lost 2 bases, J lost 2 bases, and 12 bases lay in between. CDR3 in DNA: TGTGCCTGGAGTAGGGGTTACCAAAACACTGAAGCTTTCTTT. Its protein product is CAWSRGYQNTEAFF.

This clone has only a few counts. The rearrangement joins TRBV19 to TRBJ2-7; 9 positions agree with TRBD1. There are 16 residues in the CDR3. V was clipped by 4 bases and J by 2 bases; unmatched bases: 9. Germline values: CDR1 LNHDA, CDR2 SQIVND (reference sequence). In DNA, the CDR3 is TGTGCCAGTAGTACCAATGACAGGGGGAGGCCCTACGAGCAGTACTTC. It is translated as CASSTNDRGRPYEQYF.

This sequence joins TRBV6-6 and TRBJ1-1, with D possibly being TRBD1 (6 bases). The V gene lost 6 bases and the J gene lost 3 bases, with 11 bases spanning the gap. The length of the CDR3 is 13 residues. Germline V lookup: CDR1 MNHNY, CDR2 SVGAGI (reference sequence). For the CDR3, the DNA is TGTGCCAGCAGAGGGACACTAGACACTGAAGCTTTCTTT. Protein sequence: CASRGTLDTEAFF.